This TCR beta chain was recorded in a study of CD8 T cells in ankylosing spondylitis. This clonotype was picked up many times. Its target is not known. The CDR3 totals 15 residues. Trimming removed 4 bases from V and 2 bases from J; junction bases left unmatched: 6. Looked up from germline, CDR1 is SGDLS and CDR2 is YYNGEE. Regarding the study as a whole: As reported, disease-linked clones showed significant enrichment in matched ankylosing spondylitis synovial fluid.

Library preparation for TCR beta used quantitative 5'-RACE with molecular barcodes. TCRdb re-called the 5' RACE reads through MiXCR, storing one row per CDR3 protein. The sample contains tens of thousands of distinct CDR3 sequences, 2.5% to 3.5% of which appear only once. This rearrangement joins TRBV9 to TRBJ2-3; TRBD1 agrees at 8 bases. The receptor comes from a male donor with ankylosing spondylitis or in good health (not recorded which). Material for sequencing was blood, either unsorted or a sorted T cell fraction (not recorded which). The CDR3 region is CASSPGQGTTDTQYF. The CDR3 DNA follows: TGTGCCAGCAGCCCAGGACAGGGAACCACAGATACGCAGTATTTT.